One and the same sample provided the 14 T cell receptor beta chains below, sequenced in a study of T-cell reconstitution after alpha-beta-depleted transplantation in children. Unique molecular identifiers were incorporated into the prepared TCRbeta library. Via MiXCR, TCRdb re-called the PCR reads, giving one row per CDR3 protein. The data contain about 440,000 distinct CDR3 sequences, about 40% of them singletons. The source material was PBMCs, sampled before TCRalphabeta/CD19-depleted stem cell transplant. These receptor sequences come from a girl aged 2-10 years with aplastic anemia, due to receive a stem cell transplant.

The sample holds many counts of this clonotype. The gene calls are TRBV12-3 or TRBV12-4 and TRBJ2-2; D gene unclear. The CDR3 contains 13 residues. The V gene lost 10 bases and the J gene lost 3 bases, with 12 bases spanning the gap. The CDR3 loop is CATDVEHTGELFF. In nucleotides, the CDR3 is TGTGCCACCGACGTGGAGCACACCGGGGAGCTGTTTTTT.

The V gene is TRBV20-1, the J gene TRBJ2-7; D possibly corresponds to TRBD1 (5 bases). The CDR3 loop spans 13 amino acids. The germline CDR1 and CDR2 sequences are DFQATT and SNEGSKA (reference sequence). The CDR3 is CRPQGVSSYEQYF. The CDR3 nucleotides read TGCAGGCCTCAGGGTGTTAGCTCCTACGAGCAGTACTTC.

The chain is built from TRBV20-1 and TRBJ2-1; a possible D gene is TRBD2 (6 bases). The CDR3 loop spans 14 amino acids. The germline V gene encodes CDR1 DFQATT and CDR2 SNEGSKA (reference sequence). V was pared by 5 bases and J by 4 bases, with 15 bases between. This CDR3 is CSALSSGYYNEQFF. The CDR3 DNA is TGCAGTGCTCTGAGTAGCGGATATTACAATGAGCAGTTCTTC.

V and J are TRBV20-1 and TRBJ2-5; maybe TRBD2 (6 bases). CDR1 is DFQATT, CDR2 SNEGSKA, per germline (reference sequence). V was shortened by 3 bases and J by 5 bases, with 19 bases between the two germline ends. The CDR3 covers 15 residues. The CDR3 sequence is CSASPPLAPGETQYF. In nucleotides, the CDR3 is TGCAGTGCTAGTCCACCACTAGCCCCCGGGGAGACCCAGTACTTC.

The J gene is TRBJ2-6, the V gene TRBV29-1; TRBD1 agrees at 11 bases. Germline values: CDR1 SQVTM, CDR2 ANQGSEA. J was trimmed by 4 bases and V by 5 bases; bases with no gene match: 4. There are 15 residues in the CDR3. The CDR3 loop reads CSVRTGGAGANVLTF. CDR3 nucleotides: TGCAGCGTTCGGACAGGGGGCGCAGGGGCCAACGTCCTGACTTTC.

V gene TRBV15 combines with J gene TRBJ2-3, with TRBD2 identical over 10 bases. CDR1 LNHNV and CDR2 YYDKDF come from the germline V gene (reference sequence). Trimming cost V 0 bases and J 13 bases; bases outside gene matches: 16. This CDR3 is built from 17 residues. The CDR3 loop is CATSRDRDQAGGEWEYF. The CDR3 DNA sequence: TGTGCCACCAGCAGAGATCGGGACCAAGCGGGAGGGGAATGGGAGTATTTT.

This chain joins TRBV10-3 and TRBJ1-1; D unclear. This CDR3 is 14 amino acids long. From germline, CDR1 is ENHRY and CDR2 SYGVKD. Trimming removed 7 bases from V and 3 bases from J, with 15 bases in between. Here the CDR3 DNA reads TGTGCCATCAAGCAGGAGGTGCCTGACACTGAAGCTTTCTTT. Its protein is CAIKQEVPDTEAFF.

This clonotype was found many times. The chain joins TRBV7-2 to TRBJ2-1, with TRBD1 matching 7 bases. J lost 12 bases, V lost 5 bases, and 10 bases had no gene match. Germline assignment: CDR1 SGHTA and CDR2 FQGNSA. This CDR3 region has 13 residues. The CDR3 bases are TGTGCCAGCAGCCCCGGGACCGACAGGGTGCAGTTCTTC. Translation gives CASSPGTDRVQFF.

V and J are TRBV6-2 or TRBV6-3 and TRBJ2-4, with 7 bases lining up with TRBD1. The V gene end was trimmed by 6 bases and the J gene end by 11 bases; junction bases not matched to a gene: 10. This CDR3 is 13 amino acids long. Germline CDR1 MNHEY, CDR2 SVGEGT. The CDR3 is CASRPPGTAFQYF. In DNA, the CDR3 is TGTGCCAGCAGACCCCCGGGGACAGCATTTCAGTACTTC.

The genes are TRBV5-1 and TRBJ2-3; D gene ambiguous. The V and J ends lost 7 bases and 1 base respectively, with 10 bases between them. This CDR3 spans 13 amino acids. Germline values: CDR1 SGHRS, CDR2 YFSETQ. The CDR3 reads CASYFFGTDTQYF. The CDR3 DNA sequence: TGCGCCAGCTACTTCTTCGGCACAGATACGCAGTATTTT.

In this sample, this clonotype turned up many times. V and J are TRBV7-9 and TRBJ2-1; D not certain. The CDR3 extends over 14 amino acids. The V gene lost 5 bases and the J gene lost 5 bases, with 13 bases spanning the gap. Germline CDR1 SEHNR, CDR2 FQNEAQ (reference sequence). CDR3 nucleotide sequence: TGTGCCAGCAGCGTTAGAGGCTTCGACAATGAGCAGTTCTTC. This codes for CASSVRGFDNEQFF.

The gene calls are TRBV15 and TRBJ2-7, with TRBD1 identical over 12 bases. There are 14 residues in the CDR3. The germline gives CDR1 LNHNV, CDR2 YYDKDF (reference sequence). J gave up 6 bases and V 7 bases, and 7 bases lay outside the gene matches. The DNA of the CDR3 is TGTGCCACCAAAAAGGGACAGGGGGCCTCCGAGCAGTACTTC. Protein: CATKKGQGASEQYF.

The chain couples TRBV7-9 to TRBJ1-2; D not certain. The CDR3 totals 13 residues. Germline loops: CDR1 SEHNR, CDR2 FQNEAQ (reference sequence). V was shortened by 1 base and J by 12 bases, with 15 bases between the two germline ends. The CDR3 bases are TGTGCCAGCAGCTTAGGGCAGGCCCGAGGCGACACCTTC. Translation gives CASSLGQARGDTF. The complete variable domain, with remaining parts taken from reference TRBV7-9 and TRBJ1-2, reads DTGVSQNPRHKITKRGQNVTFRCDPISEHNRLYWYRQTLGQGPEFLTYFQNEAQLEKSRLLSDRFSAERPKGSFSTLEIQRTEQGDSAMYLCASSLGQARGDTFGSGTRLTVV.

This clonotype was observed at least ten times. The rearrangement uses TRBV12-3 or TRBV12-4 and TRBJ1-4; TRBD1 might be the D (6 bases). V dropped 3 bases and J dropped 8 bases, with 19 bases sitting between them. CDR3 size: 16 residues. The CDR3 is CASSLVFGGPGEKLFF. The CDR3 DNA is TGTGCCAGCAGTTTGGTTTTTGGGGGGCCTGGCGAAAAACTGTTTTTT.